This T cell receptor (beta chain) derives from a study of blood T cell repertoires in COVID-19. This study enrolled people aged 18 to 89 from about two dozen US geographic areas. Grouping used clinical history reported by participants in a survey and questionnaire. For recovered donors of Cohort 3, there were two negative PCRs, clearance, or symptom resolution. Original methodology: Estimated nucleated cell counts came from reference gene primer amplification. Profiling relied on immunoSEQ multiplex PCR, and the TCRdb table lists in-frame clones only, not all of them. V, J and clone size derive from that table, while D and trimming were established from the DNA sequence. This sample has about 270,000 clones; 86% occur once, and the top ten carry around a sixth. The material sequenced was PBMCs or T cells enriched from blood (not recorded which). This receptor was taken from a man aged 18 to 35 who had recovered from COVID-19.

The CDR3 region has the DNA TGTGCCAGCAGCTTAGATCGGACAAAGGGGTTCTTC. Translated: CASSLDRTKGFF. The genes are TRBV11-3 and TRBJ2-1, with D possibly TRBD1 on 5 matching bases. The CDR3 is made up of 12 amino acids. Germline V CDR1 and CDR2: SGHNT, YENEEA. The V and J ends lost 0 bases and 15 bases respectively, with 12 bases between them.